This T cell receptor (beta chain) derives from a study of T cells after yellow fever vaccination. For the study at large: Fractions containing few cells were prepared with SMART-Seq v4 Ultra Low Input.

Whole-study results and caveats: Most clones from primary vaccination were detected again post-booster (around 96% CD4, 88% CD8).

With respect to this clonotype: Its antigen is currently unknown.

Generation of TCR cDNA used 5'RACE template switching (which added a universal primer site and UMIs). TCRdb re-analysed the 5' RACE reads in MiXCR, keeping a single row per CDR3 protein. The sample has some 170,000 distinct CDR3 sequences, roughly 8.8% seen once; the top ten hold roughly 33%. This CDR3 region has 15 residues. J gave up 10 bases and V 3 bases, and 13 bases lay outside the gene matches. CDR1 is MNHEY and CDR2 is SMNVEV in the germline V gene (reference sequence). The sequence came from a man aged 18 to 30 who received the YFV17D yellow fever vaccine. The gene calls are TRBV27 and TRBJ2-3; 7 bases line up with TRBD2. The starting material was CD8+ T cells sorted from PBMCs, obtained 45 days after the yellow fever booster vaccination. The CDR3, as DNA: TGTGCCAGCAGTTTTGGGGGGGGGTGGGCAGCGGCGCAGTATTTT. Translated: CASSFGGGWAAAQYF.